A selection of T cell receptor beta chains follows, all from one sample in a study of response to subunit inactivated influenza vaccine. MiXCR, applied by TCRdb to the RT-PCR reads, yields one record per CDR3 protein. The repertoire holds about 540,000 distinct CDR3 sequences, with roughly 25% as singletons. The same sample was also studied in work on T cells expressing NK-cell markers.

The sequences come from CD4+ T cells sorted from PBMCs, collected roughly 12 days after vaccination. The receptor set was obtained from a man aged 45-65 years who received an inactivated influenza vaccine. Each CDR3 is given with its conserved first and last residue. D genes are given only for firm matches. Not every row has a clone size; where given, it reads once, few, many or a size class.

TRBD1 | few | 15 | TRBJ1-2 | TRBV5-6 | TGTGCCAGCAGCTTGGCCCCCGGGACAGGGGAGGGCTACACCTTC | CASSLAPGTGEGYTF
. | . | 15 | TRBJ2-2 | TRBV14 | TGTGCCAGCAGCCAGCAACAGGGTTGGACCGGGGAGCTGTTTTTT | CASSQQQGWTGELFF
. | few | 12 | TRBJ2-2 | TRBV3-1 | TGTGCCAGCAGCCAAGACCCCGGGGAGCTGTTTTTT | CASSQDPGELFF
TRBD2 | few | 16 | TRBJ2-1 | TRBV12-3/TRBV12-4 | TGTGCCAGCAGGCCCCAAGGTAGCGGGAGTCACAATGAGCAGTTCTTC | CASRPQGSGSHNEQFF
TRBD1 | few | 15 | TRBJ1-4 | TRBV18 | TGTGCCAGCTCACCGTACGAGGGGGCTCAGGAAAAACTGTTTTTT | CASSPYEGAQEKLFF
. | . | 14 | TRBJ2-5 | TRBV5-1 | TGCGCCAGCGACGGGGACGGGGCCACGGAGACCCAGTACTTC | CASDGDGATETQYF
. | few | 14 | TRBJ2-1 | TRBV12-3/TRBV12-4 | TGTGCCAGCAGTTTAGCCCAGGGGCTGAATGAGCAGTTCTTC | CASSLAQGLNEQFF
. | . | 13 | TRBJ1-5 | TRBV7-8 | TGTGCCAGCAGCTTGGGGCTCTTTCAGCCCCAGCATTTT | CASSLGLFQPQHF
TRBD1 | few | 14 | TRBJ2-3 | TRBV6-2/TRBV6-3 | TGTGCCAGCAGCTCCCGGGACAGGGGGGATACGCAGTATTTT | CASSSRDRGDTQYF
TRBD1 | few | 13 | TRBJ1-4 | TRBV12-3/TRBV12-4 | TGTGCCAGCAGTCGGGGGACAGGGGGAAAACTGTTTTTT | CASSRGTGGKLFF
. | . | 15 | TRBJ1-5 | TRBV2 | TGTGCCAGCAGTGAATTTTCGGGCACCAATCAGCCCCAGCATTTT | CASSEFSGTNQPQHF
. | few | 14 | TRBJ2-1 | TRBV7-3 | TGTGCCAGCAGCCCCCAAGGGAGAGGTGTTGAGCAGTTCTTC | CASSPQGRGVEQFF
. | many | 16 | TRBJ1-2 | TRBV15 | TGTGCCACCAGCAGAGACCGTCTTCTCTCTAACTATGGCTACACCTTC | CATSRDRLLSNYGYTF
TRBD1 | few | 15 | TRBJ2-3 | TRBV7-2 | TGTGCCAGCAGCTTACTCGACAGGGAGTACCATACGCAGTATTTT | CASSLLDREYHTQYF
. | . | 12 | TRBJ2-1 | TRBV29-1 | TGCAGCGTTGGTCGGGGGTACAATGAGCAGTTCTTC | CSVGRGYNEQFF
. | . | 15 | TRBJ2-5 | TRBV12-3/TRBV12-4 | TGTGCCAGCAGTTTATATCGAGGGGCGAAGGAGACCCAGTACTTC | CASSLYRGAKETQYF
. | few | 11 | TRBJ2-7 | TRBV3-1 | TGTGCCAGCAGCCTAGGCAATGTGCAGTACTTC | CASSLGNVQYF
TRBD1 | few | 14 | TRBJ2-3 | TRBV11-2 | TGTGCCAGCAGCTTATCCAGGGGGCCCGATACGCAGTATTTT | CASSLSRGPDTQYF
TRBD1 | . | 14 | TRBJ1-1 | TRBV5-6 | TGTGCCAGCAACCCAAGGGGGCTGAACACTGAAGCTTTCTTT | CASNPRGLNTEAFF
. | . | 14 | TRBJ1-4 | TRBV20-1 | TGCAGTGCTAGAGATGCCAGGGACCTCGAAAAACTGTTTTTT | CSARDARDLEKLFF
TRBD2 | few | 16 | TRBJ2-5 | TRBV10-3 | TGTGCCATCAGTGGATTACTAGCGGGGGGCCAAGAGACCCAGTACTTC | CAISGLLAGGQETQYF
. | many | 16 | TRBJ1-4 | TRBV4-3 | TGCGCCAGCAGCCAAGATTCGACAGCAGGACGCAAAAAACTGTTTTTT | CASSQDSTAGRKKLFF
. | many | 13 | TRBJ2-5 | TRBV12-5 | TGTGCTAGTGGTTTGGCAGCCGGGGAGACCCAGTACTTC | CASGLAAGETQYF
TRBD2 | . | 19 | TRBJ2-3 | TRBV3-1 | TGTGCCAGCAGCGCCACTAGCGGGAGGGCCGGGATCTTAACAGATACGCAGTATTTT | CASSATSGRAGILTDTQYF
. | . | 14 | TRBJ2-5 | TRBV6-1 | TGTGCCAGCACCAAATTAGGGATAGGAGAGACCCAGTACTTC | CASTKLGIGETQYF
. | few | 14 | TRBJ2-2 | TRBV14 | TGTGCCAGCAGCCAAGGGACCGTTTCTGGAGGGCTGTTTTTT | CASSQGTVSGGLFF
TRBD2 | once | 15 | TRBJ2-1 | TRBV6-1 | TGTGCCAGCACTCACGGGGGGGGCTTATCGAATGAGCAGTTCTTC | CASTHGGGLSNEQFF
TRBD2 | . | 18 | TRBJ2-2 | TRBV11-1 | TGTGCCGGCTTAAGAGGGCTTTTAACTAGCGGGCCCACCGGGGAGCTGTTTTTT | CAGLRGLLTSGPTGELFF
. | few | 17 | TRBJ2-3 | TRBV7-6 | TGTGCCAGCAGCGGCCTCATCGGGGGAGGAAGAGAAGATACGCAGTATTTT | CASSGLIGGGREDTQYF
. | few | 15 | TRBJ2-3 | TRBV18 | TGTGCCAGCTCACCCGAGGCGGGAACCGCAACAACGCAGTATTTT | CASSPEAGTATTQYF
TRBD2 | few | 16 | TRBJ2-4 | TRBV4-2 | TGTGCCAGCAGCCAAGATCGGCTAGCGGGGGTAAACATTCAGTACTTC | CASSQDRLAGVNIQYF
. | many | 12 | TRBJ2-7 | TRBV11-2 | TGTGCCAGCAGCTTAGACCGGTACGAGCAGTACTTC | CASSLDRYEQYF
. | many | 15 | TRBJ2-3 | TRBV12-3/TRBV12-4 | TGTGCCAGCAGCTTGGGGGCCTTGAGAACAGATACGCAGTATTTT | CASSLGALRTDTQYF
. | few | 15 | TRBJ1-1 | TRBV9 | TGTGCCAGCAGCGTAGATATGGACCGGGGCACTGAAGCTTTCTTT | CASSVDMDRGTEAFF
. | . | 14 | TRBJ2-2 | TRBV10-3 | TGTGCCATCAGATCTAACAGGGACACCGGGGAGCTGTTTTTT | CAIRSNRDTGELFF
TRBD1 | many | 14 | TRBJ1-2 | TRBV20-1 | TGCAGTGCCCCTTGGGACAGGGGGACCTATGGCTACACCTTC | CSAPWDRGTYGYTF
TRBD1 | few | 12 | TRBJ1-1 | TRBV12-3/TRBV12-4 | TGTGCCAGCAGTACAGGGGCCGCTGAAGCTTTCTTT | CASSTGAAEAFF
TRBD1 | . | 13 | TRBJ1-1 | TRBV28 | TGTGCCAGCAGTACTGGGACAGGTATCGAAGCTTTCTTT | CASSTGTGIEAFF
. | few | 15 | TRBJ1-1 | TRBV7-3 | TGTGCCAGCAGCTTTGACGATCGAGTGGGGACTGAAGCTTTCTTT | CASSFDDRVGTEAFF
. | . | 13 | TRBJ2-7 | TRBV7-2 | TGTGCCAGCAGAAAAGGGGGGAGGGGCGAGCAGTACTTC | CASRKGGRGEQYF
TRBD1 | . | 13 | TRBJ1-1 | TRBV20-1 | TGCAGTGCTAGTCAGGGGGCGCCCACTGAAGCTTTCTTT | CSASQGAPTEAFF
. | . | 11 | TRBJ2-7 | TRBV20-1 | TGCAGTGCTAGTTCACCCCCCGAGCAGTACTTC | CSASSPPEQYF
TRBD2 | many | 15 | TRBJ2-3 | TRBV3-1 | TGTGCCAGCAGCCAACGCGGGGGATATACAGATACGCAGTATTTT | CASSQRGGYTDTQYF
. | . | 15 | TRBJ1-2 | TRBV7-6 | TGTGCCAGCAGCTCCCCGCCGAACAAAGGGGTAGGCTACACCTTC | CASSSPPNKGVGYTF
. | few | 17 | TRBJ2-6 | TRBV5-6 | TGTGCCAGCAGCCCAGGGGCCTTCTACTCTGGGGCCAACGTCCTGACTTTC | CASSPGAFYSGANVLTF
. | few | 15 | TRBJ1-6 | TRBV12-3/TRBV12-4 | TGTGCCAGCAGTTTAGCAGGAGGATATAATTCACCCCTCCACTTT | CASSLAGGYNSPLHF
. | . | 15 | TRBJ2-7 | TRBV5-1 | TGCGCCAGCAGCTCCCCTGTTCGGGGGACCTACGAGCAGTACTTC | CASSSPVRGTYEQYF
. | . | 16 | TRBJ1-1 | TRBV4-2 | TGTGCCAGCAGCCAAGATCTCCGCGCAGGGCCCAGTGAAGCTTTCTTT | CASSQDLRAGPSEAFF
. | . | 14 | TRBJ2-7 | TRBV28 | TGTGCCAGCACTCGTACCGGGGCCGGGTACGAGCAGTACTTC | CASTRTGAGYEQYF
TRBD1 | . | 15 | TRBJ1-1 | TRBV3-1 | TGTGCCAGCAGCCGACCGGGACAGCAGAACACTGAAGCTTTCTTT | CASSRPGQQNTEAFF
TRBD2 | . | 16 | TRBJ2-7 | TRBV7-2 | TGTGCCAGCAGCTTAGTTGGCGGGAGGGCCTTAGACGAGCAGTACTTC | CASSLVGGRALDEQYF